Presented here are 20 T cell receptor beta chains from one specimen sequenced in a study of T cells in Graves' hyperthyroidism and ophthalmopathy (dated by TCRdb to between 2018 and 2021). The library was prepared using multiplex PCR. The sequencer listed for this sample is Illumina HiSeq 2000. Amplification of TCR beta CDR3 regions was carried out from RNA transcripts. For the first round of RT-PCR on the TCR CDR3, the HTBI primer set was used together with the Qiagen OneStep RT-PCR kit. The raw public data were reprocessed by TCRdb itself: fastp quality trimming at Q25, MiXCR clonotype calling, in-frame beta chains only. CDR3 protein duplicates are merged, each entry listing the most common genes and DNA. Within this sample are a few hundred thousand distinct CDR3 sequences, with around 25% of them counted one time only. The ten largest clones add up to around four fifths of the sample. Sequencing input: blood. The receptor set was obtained from a man aged 45-65 years with Graves' hyperthyroidism.

The chain has TRBV28 and TRBJ2-1, with D possibly being TRBD1 (6 bases). Germline V gene data show CDR1 as MDHEN and CDR2 as SYDVKM. The CDR3 has 15 residues. Trimming pared 6 bases from V and 3 bases from J, leaving 15 bases between. The CDR3 reads CASRPGQNFYNEQFF. The DNA of the CDR3 is TGTGCCAGCAGGCCGGGACAAAATTTCTACAATGAGCAGTTCTTC.

This clonotype was found a few times. The J gene is TRBJ2-7, the V gene TRBV5-1; no clear D. Germline V gene data show CDR1 as SGHRS and CDR2 as YFSETQ. Trimming left V 5 bases short and J 5 bases short, with 17 bases between. The CDR3 has 14 residues. The CDR3 coding sequence is TGCGCCAGCAGGGTGGCTCCAGTTAAAGACGAGCAGTACTTC. Translated: CASRVAPVKDEQYF.

This clonotype was detected only a few times. V usage is TRBV19 and J usage is TRBJ2-7; D ambiguous. CDR3 length equals 12 residues. The ends were cut back, 3 bases at V and 3 bases at J, with 6 bases in the middle. Germline V gene lookup returns CDR1 LNHDA and CDR2 SQIVND (reference sequence). This chain's CDR3 is CASSMTGYEQYF. CDR3 nucleotides: TGTGCCAGTAGTATGACCGGCTACGAGCAGTACTTC.

This clonotype was seen more than once but under ten times. This sequence joins TRBV18 and TRBJ1-2; D is ambiguous. CDR3 size: 13 residues. V was cut by 1 base and J by 1 base, with 4 bases left in between. Per germline, CDR1 KGHSH and CDR2 LQKENI. The CDR3 loop is CASSPQDNYGYTF. In nucleotides, the CDR3 is TGTGCCAGCTCACCACAAGATAACTATGGCTACACCTTC.

This clonotype was recorded many times. V gene TRBV2 combines with J gene TRBJ2-1; 7 bases are shared with TRBD2. The germline CDR1 and CDR2 sequences are SNHLY and FYNNEI. The CDR3 spans 15 residues. V lost 0 bases and J lost 7; bases outside the gene matches: 6. CDR3 DNA: TGTGCCAGCAGTGAAGCGACGGGAGGTGGGAATGAGCAGTTCTTC. Its translation is CASSEATGGGNEQFF.

This clonotype showed up just a few times. The rearrangement uses TRBV6-4 and TRBJ2-7; D might be TRBD2 (6 bases). With 6 bases removed from V and 0 bases from J, the gap between germline ends came to 12 bases. Germline CDR1 MRHNA, CDR2 SNTAGT. CDR3 length equals 14 residues. The CDR3 region has the DNA TGTGCCAGCAGCGAAGCTAGCGACTCCTACGAGCAGTACTTC. It specifies CASSEASDSYEQYF.

The table lists this clonotype with a few counts. The gene calls are TRBV7-9 and TRBJ2-7; 7 bases map to TRBD2. With V trimmed by 0 bases and J by 6 bases, 5 bases remained unmatched. The CDR3 consists of 14 residues. CDR1 SEHNR and CDR2 FQNEAQ come from the germline V gene (reference sequence). CDR3 DNA sequence: TGTGCCAGCAGCTTAGCGGGCGGGAGTACCGAGCAGTACTTC. Protein product: CASSLAGGSTEQYF.

This clonotype was counted at least ten times. This chain connects TRBV7-2 to TRBJ1-2; 9 bases are a match to TRBD1. This CDR3 is 14 amino acids long. Germline values: CDR1 SGHTA, CDR2 FQGNSA. V was pared by 1 base and J by 7 bases, with 4 bases of the junction left unmatched. The CDR3 here is CASSLGGQGRGYTF. In nucleotides, the CDR3 is TGTGCCAGCAGCTTAGGGGGACAGGGACGTGGCTACACCTTC.

This clonotype was detected a few times. The chain employs TRBV20-1 and TRBJ1-4; the match to TRBD1 covers 7 bases. The CDR3 has 13 residues. The trim removed 5 bases at V and 5 bases at J, leaving 5 bases unmatched. Germline-derived CDR1 and CDR2 are DFQATT and SNEGSKA (reference sequence). CDR3 in DNA: TGCAGTGCTCCCGACAGGGTAAATGAAAAACTGTTTTTT. Protein: CSAPDRVNEKLFF.

The chain joins TRBV5-1 to TRBJ1-1, with D unresolved. Trimming stripped 4 bases from V and 2 bases from J, with 12 bases between. The length of the CDR3 is 14 residues. Germline values: CDR1 SGHRS, CDR2 YFSETQ. CDR3 residues: CASSLGEVNTEAFF. The CDR3 DNA is TGCGCCAGCAGCCTAGGAGAAGTTAACACTGAAGCTTTCTTT. The full variable domain, its missing parts supplied by reference TRBV5-1 and TRBJ1-1, is KAGVTQTPRYLIKTRGQQVTLSCSPISGHRSVSWYQQTPGQGLQFLFEYFSETQRNKGNFPGRFSGRQFSNSRSEMNVSTLELGDSALYLCASSLGEVNTEAFFGQGTRLTVV.

This clonotype was detected many times. The chain recombines TRBV12-3 or TRBV12-4 with TRBJ2-1; 7 bases are a match to TRBD2. The CDR3 spans 17 residues. Trimming cost V 1 base and J 0 bases; bases outside gene matches: 6. The CDR3 sequence is CASSLGLAVSSYNEQFF. For the CDR3, the DNA is TGTGCCAGCAGTTTAGGGCTAGCGGTGAGCTCCTACAATGAGCAGTTCTTC.

This clonotype was counted at least ten times. The V call is TRBV18, the J call TRBJ1-1; no clear D. This CDR3 comprises 15 residues. Germline CDR1 and CDR2: KGHSH and LQKENI. Trimming stripped 3 bases from V and 1 base from J, with 12 bases between. In nucleotides, the CDR3 is TGTGCCAGCTCACCGTTCCAGTCCGCGAACACTGAAGCTTTCTTT. Translation gives CASSPFQSANTEAFF.

This chain connects TRBV14 to TRBJ2-5; possible D gene TRBD2, 5 bases. V lost 1 base, J lost 4 bases, and 13 bases lay in between. The CDR3 consists of 15 residues. CDR1 is SGHDN and CDR2 is FVKESK in the germline V gene. CDR3 amino acids: CASSQGTRLLETQYF. The CDR3 nucleotides are TGTGCCAGCAGCCAAGGGACTCGGCTGTTAGAGACCCAGTACTTC.

This clonotype was counted a few times. J is TRBJ1-2 and V is TRBV10-3; D is undetermined. Germline values: CDR1 ENHRY, CDR2 SYGVKD. The CDR3 consists of 14 residues. V lost 9 bases and J lost 2, with 16 bases in between. The CDR3 reads CAITPDIFNYGYTF. As DNA, the CDR3 is TGTGCCATTACTCCTGACATATTCAACTATGGCTACACCTTC.

This clonotype was detected a few times. The V gene is TRBV6-1, the J gene TRBJ2-3; D ambiguous. The V gene's germline CDR1 is MNHNS and CDR2 SASEGT. The CDR3 runs 15 residues. V lost 4 bases to trimming and J lost 0 bases, with 11 bases between them. The CDR3 loop reads CASSGARRSTDTQYF. CDR3 nucleotide sequence: TGTGCCAGCAGTGGCGCTAGGCGCAGCACAGATACGCAGTATTTT.

Many counts were recorded for this clonotype. The CDR3 is CASSQSGGASTDTQYF. For the CDR3, the DNA is TGCGCCAGCAGCCAAAGCGGAGGCGCTAGCACAGATACGCAGTATTTT. The chain carries TRBV5-1 and TRBJ2-3, with D perhaps matching TRBD2 (5 bases). The CDR3 has 16 amino acids. Germline CDR1 is SGHRS and CDR2 is YFSETQ. V was pared by 4 bases and J by 0 bases, with 15 bases between.

A few counts support this clonotype. The V gene is TRBV7-9, the J gene TRBJ2-3; 7 nucleotides line up with TRBD1. The germline CDR1 and CDR2 sequences are SEHNR and FQNEAQ (reference sequence). V trimming: 7 bases; J trimming: 4 bases; junction bases outside the gene matches: 11. The CDR3 is 15 residues long. CDR3 DNA sequence: TGTGCCAGCACCATACCGGGACAGTATGCAGATACGCAGTATTTT. Protein sequence: CASTIPGQYADTQYF.

The chain is built from TRBV2 and TRBJ1-2; perhaps TRBD1 as D (5 bases). This CDR3 spans 14 amino acids. Per germline, CDR1 SNHLY and CDR2 FYNNEI. V lost 7 bases, J lost 5 bases, and 17 bases lay in between. CDR3 sequence: CASTPGLEYYGYTF. CDR3 coding DNA: TGTGCCAGCACACCGGGACTTGAGTATTATGGCTACACCTTC.

The chain employs TRBV7-6 and TRBJ2-7; D is possibly TRBD1 or TRBD2 (5 bases each). Germline V gene data show CDR1 as SGHVS and CDR2 as FNYEAQ. V was cut by 1 base and J by 5 bases, with 15 bases left in between. CDR3 length: 15 residues. CDR3 region: CASSLEGTTRHEQYF. As DNA, the CDR3 is TGTGCCAGCAGCTTAGAAGGGACCACGCGCCACGAGCAGTACTTC.

This clonotype was picked up many times. This chain links TRBV12-3 or TRBV12-4 with TRBJ2-7; unclear D gene. The CDR3 contains 16 residues. V lost 1 base and J 6 bases, leaving 19 bases between the germline ends. The CDR3 DNA reads as TGTGCCAGCAGTTTAGGGTCGGCGACTGTCCAACTCGAGCAGTACTTC. It encodes CASSLGSATVQLEQYF.